Presented here are 24 T cell receptor beta chains from one specimen sequenced in a study of human T cells and chemical hapten exposure. Specified time point: pre-sensitization, week 0. Treatment of the sample: therapeutic diphenylcyclopropenone sensitization with weekly scalp DPC. TCRdb reanalysed the RACE reads using MiXCR and keeps one entry per CDR3 protein. The sample includes 180,000 or so distinct CDR3 sequences, nearly 30% of them seen just once. The specimen was whole blood, collected in connection with sensitization to the hapten diphenylcyclopropenone (DPC). The receptors originated from a woman younger than 45 with alopecia areata. Some clones in this sample may be carry-over from other donors' samples.

In regard to this clonotype: This could be a read error, since a much larger clone is one nucleotide away. This rearrangement joins TRBV28 to TRBJ1-1, with D possibly TRBD1 on 5 matching bases. Trimming took off 5 bases at V and 11 bases at J, with 15 bases between the two ends. The CDR3 contains 12 residues. Per germline, CDR1 MDHEN and CDR2 SYDVKM. The DNA for the CDR3 is TGTGCCAGCAGTCTCGGGGCAGGGAGGGCTTTCTTT. Amino acids: CASSLGAGRAFF.

This clonotype showed up just a few times. This chain joins TRBV28 and TRBJ2-1; possibly TRBD1 for D (5 bases). The germline V gene has CDR1 MDHEN and CDR2 SYDVKM. CDR3 length equals 15 residues. The germline V and J ends were trimmed by 1 base and 6 bases, with 13 bases remaining between them. CDR3 DNA: TGTGCCAGCAGTTTATCCCAGGGTGGGTTCAATGAGCAGTTCTTC. Translation: CASSLSQGGFNEQFF. The whole variable domain, filled in from reference TRBV28 and TRBJ2-1, reads DVKVTQSSRYLVKRTGEKVFLECVQDMDHENMFWYRQDPGLGLRLIYFSYDVKMKEKGDIPEGYSVSREKKERFSLILESASTNQTSMYLCASSLSQGGFNEQFFGPGTRLTVL.

This clonotype was counted only a few times. The chain links TRBV15 to TRBJ2-4; a weak D match, TRBD2 (5 bases). The V gene lost 9 bases and the J gene lost 9 bases, with 18 bases spanning the gap. CDR1 LNHNV and CDR2 YYDKDF come from the germline V gene (reference sequence). CDR3 size: 13 residues. In DNA, the CDR3 is TGTGCCACACGACACGGCGGGCTCGGCATTCAGTACTTC. Its protein product is CATRHGGLGIQYF.

V is TRBV28 and J is TRBJ1-1; no definite D call. Germline V lookup: CDR1 MDHEN, CDR2 SYDVKM. V gave up 6 bases and J gave up 6 bases, with 11 bases separating them. CDR3 length: 12 residues. CDR3 coding DNA: TGTGCCAGCAGACTTTACGACGCTGAAGCTTTCTTT. As protein: CASRLYDAEAFF.

The rearrangement links TRBV3-1 to TRBJ2-7, with D uncertain. The length of the CDR3 is 12 residues. CDR1 and CDR2 (germline): LGHDT, YNNKEL (reference sequence). V was trimmed by 0 bases and J by 5 bases, leaving 5 bases between them. CDR3 sequence reads: CASSQDFNEQYF. The CDR3 DNA reads as TGTGCCAGCAGCCAAGATTTCAACGAGCAGTACTTC.

The chain employs TRBV5-1 and TRBJ2-5; TRBD2 might be the D (5 bases). V was shortened by 4 bases and J by 1 base, with 14 bases between the two germline ends. Germline V lookup: CDR1 SGHRS, CDR2 YFSETQ. The CDR3 has 15 residues. CDR3 nucleotide sequence: TGCGCCAGCAGCCCCGGAGGAAGCGCCCAAGAGACCCAGTACTTC. It codes for CASSPGGSAQETQYF.

The V gene is TRBV4-1, the J gene TRBJ1-3, with a possible D match to TRBD1 (5 bases). Trimming left V 2 bases short and J 4 bases short, with 15 bases between. Germline V lookup: CDR1 MGHRA, CDR2 YSYEKL. The CDR3 runs 16 residues. As DNA, the CDR3 is TGCGCCAGCAGCCAAACCCCCGGGGCTAGAGGAAACACCATATATTTT. Translating gives CASSQTPGARGNTIYF.

As concerns this clonotype: Germline and junction disagree at one end, which may indicate a read error. The rearrangement joins TRBV5-6 to TRBJ2-1; 9 bases line up with TRBD1. Per the germline V gene, CDR1 is SGHDT and CDR2 is YYEEEE. This CDR3 spans 12 amino acids. CDR3: CASSLRQGVAVF. The DNA of the CDR3 is TGTGCCAGCAGCTTACGACAGGGGGTGGCGGTCTTC.

The V call is TRBV12-3 or TRBV12-4, the J call TRBJ2-1; 7 nucleotides match TRBD2. The trim removed 7 bases at V and 0 bases at J, leaving 3 bases unmatched. There are 14 residues in the CDR3. As DNA, the CDR3 is TGTGCCAGCACCGGGGGGAACTCCTACAATGAGCAGTTCTTC. It encodes CASTGGNSYNEQFF.

With respect to this clonotype: A read error is possible here, since a much larger clone lies one base away. The chain joins TRBV20-1 to TRBJ2-7; 8 bases match TRBD1. CDR1 is DFQATT and CDR2 is SNEGSKA in the germline V gene (reference sequence). The CDR3 length is 15 residues. The CDR3 DNA reads TGCAGTGCTAGAGGACAGGGGCTAAAGTGGCACGAGCAGTGCTTC. It codes for CSARGQGLKWHEQCF.

The CDR3 sequence is CASRKAGASYEQYF. The CDR3 region has the DNA TGTGCCAGCAGAAAAGCGGGGGCCTCCTACGAGCAGTACTTC. This rearrangement joins TRBV12-3 or TRBV12-4 to TRBJ2-7, with TRBD2 matching 8 bases. This CDR3 has 14 amino acids. V lost 6 bases to trimming and J lost 0 bases; unmatched junction nucleotides: 4.

The chain has TRBV19 and TRBJ2-5; D call uncertain. CDR3 length: 16 residues. V lost 3 bases, J lost 2 bases, and 16 bases lay in between. Germline V gene data show CDR1 as LNHDA and CDR2 as SQIVND (reference sequence). The CDR3 coding sequence is TGTGCCAGTAGTATGTTCGGATTGGGAAGACAAGAGACCCAGTACTTC. Protein sequence: CASSMFGLGRQETQYF.

The rearrangement links TRBV20-1 to TRBJ2-7; the D gene could be TRBD1 or TRBD2 (5 bases each). From germline, CDR1 is DFQATT and CDR2 SNEGSKA (reference sequence). The V and J ends lost 1 base and 2 bases respectively, with 12 bases between them. The CDR3 length is 14 residues. CDR3 region: CSARAGRLPYEQYF. The CDR3 DNA reads as TGCAGTGCTAGAGCGGGACGGTTGCCCTACGAGCAGTACTTC.

This chain's CDR3 is CASTIAGRTDTQYF. CDR3 nucleotides: TGTGCCAGCACAATAGCGGGGCGCACAGATACGCAGTATTTT. The chain uses TRBV28 and TRBJ2-3; 8 positions agree with TRBD2. Germline V gene data show CDR1 as MDHEN and CDR2 as SYDVKM. CDR3 length: 14 residues. V shed 7 bases, J shed 1 base, and the junction held 4 bases outside the gene matches.

The CDR3 region is CASSQALLLAGNTIYF. Written as DNA, the CDR3 is TGCGCCAGCAGCCAGGCCCTTTTATTAGCTGGAAACACCATATATTTT. This rearrangement joins TRBV4-1 to TRBJ1-3; no clear D gene. CDR3 length: 16 residues. CDR1 and CDR2 from the germline V gene are MGHRA and YSYEKL. Trimming left V 3 bases short and J 2 bases short, with 14 bases between.

V gene TRBV7-2 combines with J gene TRBJ1-2, with 8 bases fitting TRBD1. Germline V gives CDR1 SGHTA, CDR2 FQGNSA. The V segment lost 5 bases and the J segment 5 bases; nucleotides outside the gene matches: 7. The CDR3 extends over 14 amino acids. The CDR3 loop is CASSLMTGEYGYTF. Here the CDR3 DNA reads TGTGCCAGCAGCCTAATGACAGGGGAGTATGGCTACACCTTC.

The chain recombines TRBV28 with TRBJ2-7, with 7 bases that match TRBD1. Germline V gene data show CDR1 as MDHEN and CDR2 as SYDVKM. V lost 3 bases to trimming and J lost 2 bases; unmatched junction nucleotides: 4. The length of the CDR3 is 14 residues. CDR3 residues: CASSFSQGAYEQYF. CDR3 DNA: TGTGCCAGCAGTTTCAGTCAGGGGGCCTACGAGCAGTACTTC.

This clonotype was recorded a few times. The chain combines TRBV2 with TRBJ2-7, with D perhaps TRBD1 (5 bases). The length of the CDR3 is 14 residues. The V and J ends lost 7 bases and 3 bases respectively, with 16 bases between them. Germline values: CDR1 SNHLY, CDR2 FYNNEI. CDR3 DNA: TGTGCCAGCAAGAATATGGACAATCACTACGAGCAGTACTTC. Encoded protein: CASKNMDNHYEQYF.

The chain links TRBV28 to TRBJ1-4, with 8 bases identical to TRBD1. This CDR3 has 14 residues. The V gene's germline CDR1 is MDHEN and CDR2 SYDVKM. The V and J ends lost 5 bases and 5 bases, in that order; junction bases with no gene match: 4. CDR3 protein: CASSEQGANEKLFF. CDR3 DNA: TGTGCCAGCAGTGAGCAGGGGGCGAATGAAAAACTGTTTTTT.

This chain uses TRBV10-2 with TRBJ2-2; D possibly uses TRBD1 or TRBD2 (5 bases each). The germline gives CDR1 WSHSY, CDR2 SAAADI. The CDR3 sequence is 14 residues long. Trimming left V 6 bases short and J 6 bases short, with 14 bases between. As DNA, the CDR3 is TGCGCCAGCAGGAGGGACCCCATAGCCGGGGAGCTGTTTTTT. Translation gives CASRRDPIAGELFF.

The J gene is TRBJ1-1, the V gene TRBV11-2, with D perhaps TRBD1 (5 bases). The CDR3 totals 11 residues. V lost 5 bases and J 12 bases, leaving 13 bases between the germline ends. Germline-derived CDR1 and CDR2 are SGHAT and FQNNGV. This CDR3 reads CASSPGGRPFF. The CDR3 coding sequence is TGTGCCAGCAGCCCCGGGGGTCGACCTTTCTTT.

This clonotype has only a few counts. The chain uses TRBV11-2 and TRBJ2-7; the D is unclear. Germline V gene lookup returns CDR1 SGHAT and CDR2 FQNNGV. Deletions cut 1 base from V and 4 bases from J, with 14 bases between. The CDR3 loop spans 15 amino acids. The CDR3 is CASSLGAVRSYEQYF. CDR3 coding DNA: TGTGCCAGCAGCTTAGGGGCGGTTCGGTCGTACGAGCAGTACTTC.

The rearrangement uses TRBV10-3 and TRBJ2-5; D possibly corresponds to TRBD1 (6 bases). Trimming stripped 4 bases from V and 4 bases from J, with 13 bases between. Germline CDR1 and CDR2: ENHRY and SYGVKD. The CDR3 runs to 14 residues. The CDR3 here is CAISGTQGPETQYF. The CDR3 DNA sequence: TGTGCCATCAGTGGCACTCAGGGGCCAGAGACCCAGTACTTC.

This clonotype has a handful of counts. This rearrangement joins TRBV29-1 to TRBJ2-1; D unresolved. The V end was cut by 1 base, the J end by 6 bases, with 1 base between. Germline V CDR1 and CDR2: SQVTM, ANQGSEA. This CDR3 has 10 residues. CDR3 amino acids: CSVEGNEQFF. The CDR3 DNA reads TGCAGCGTTGAAGGCAATGAGCAGTTCTTC.